Detailed here is one TCR beta chain. Antigen specificity is unknown. The data belong to a study of cytomegalovirus exposure and HLA in healthy donors. Study-wide results and limits: Some V segments could not be told apart, so they were left out, TRBV6-2 and TRBV6-3 among them.

V shed 0 bases and J shed 0 bases, with 8 bases lying between them. The CDR3 is made up of 15 amino acids. Germline lookup yields CDR1 SGDLS and CDR2 YYNGEE. Primers: 60 Vbeta forward and 13 Jbeta reverse. Profiled with immunoSEQ multiplex PCR; TCRdb holds only in-frame clones, not every one. The table lists approximately 150,000 clones, approximately 70% of them singletons. V and J are TRBV9 and TRBJ2-3; D is unresolved. Sequenced material: PBMCs. This sequence was found in a young woman in good health and CMV-seropositive. CDR3 sequence reads: CASSVDPGSTDTQYF. CDR3 bases: TGTGCCAGCAGCGTAGATCCAGGCAGCACAGATACGCAGTATTTT.